What follows are 14 T cell receptor beta chains derived from one specimen sequenced in a study of long-term antiretroviral therapy in people with HIV. Assay version v3.0 of immunoSEQ was used, and it was run at survey level. Some clones are missing from TCRdb's copy, which holds only in-frame ones; the method was immunoSEQ multiplex PCR. This table holds approximately 17,000 clones, roughly four fifths found once. Source: unsorted PBMCs, taken roughly 2.5 years before starting antiretroviral therapy. The receptor source for this set is a woman between 50 and 59 years old with HIV.

This chain connects TRBV6-1 to TRBJ2-2; 9 bases map to TRBD1. The length of the CDR3 is 14 residues. J lost 5 bases, V lost 10 bases, and 8 bases had no gene match. Germline CDR1 and CDR2: MNHNS and SASEGT. Written as DNA, the CDR3 is TGTGCCACTCGGGACAGGGAAAGAACCGGGGAGCTGTTTTTT. As protein: CATRDRERTGELFF.

This clone has only a few counts. The chain recombines TRBV29-1 with TRBJ1-1; maybe TRBD1 (5 bases). The CDR3 consists of 13 residues. V shed 7 bases and J shed 3 bases, with 15 bases lying between them. Germline loops: CDR1 SQVTM, CDR2 ANQGSEA. The CDR3 DNA sequence: TGCAGCGGGAGGAAAGGGGCGGACACTGAAGCTTTCTTT. Translated, it gives CSGRKGADTEAFF.

The chain couples TRBV27 to TRBJ2-7, with TRBD1 identical over 7 bases. Germline CDR1 is MNHEY and CDR2 is SMNVEV (reference sequence). This CDR3 is built from 14 residues. V was clipped by 6 bases and J by 3 bases; unmatched bases: 8. The CDR3 DNA is TGTGCCAGCAGCCGGGACAGAGGGTACTACGAGCAGTACTTC. Residues: CASSRDRGYYEQYF.

The gene calls are TRBV19 and TRBJ2-2; possible D gene TRBD1, 6 bases. The CDR3 has 17 residues. Germline V gene lookup returns CDR1 LNHDA and CDR2 SQIVND (reference sequence). With 3 bases removed from V and 4 bases from J, the gap between germline ends came to 18 bases. The CDR3 DNA reads as TGTGCCAGTAGTATTGGGGCACAGGGCATTGGCACCGGGGAGCTGTTTTTT. This sequence encodes CASSIGAQGIGTGELFF.

The chain links TRBV27 to TRBJ1-1, with 8 bases aligning to TRBD1. V lost 5 bases and J lost 8; bases outside the gene matches: 7. This CDR3 spans 13 amino acids. From germline, CDR1 is MNHEY and CDR2 SMNVEV (reference sequence). CDR3 DNA: TGTGCCAGCAGTACCGGGACAGGAGACGAAGCTTTCTTT. Translated, it gives CASSTGTGDEAFF.

The chain is built from TRBV27 and TRBJ1-1, with no clear D. Germline CDR1 MNHEY, CDR2 SMNVEV (reference sequence). The ends were cut back, 3 bases at V and 4 bases at J, with 9 bases in the middle. The CDR3 is 13 amino acids. The CDR3 is CASSFTVFTEAFF. CDR3 DNA: TGTGCCAGCAGTTTCACGGTGTTCACTGAAGCTTTCTTT.

Regarding this clone: Other DNA sequences of this sample code for an identical CDR3. V and J are TRBV29-1 and TRBJ2-7; 10 bases are shared with TRBD1. V shed 1 base, J shed 3 bases, and the junction held 3 bases outside the gene matches. CDR1 is SQVTM and CDR2 is ANQGSEA in the germline V gene. The CDR3 is made up of 14 amino acids. CDR3 sequence reads: CSVEVGDRGYEQYF. The CDR3 DNA sequence: TGCAGCGTTGAAGTCGGGGACAGGGGCTACGAGCAGTACTTC.

V usage is TRBV9 and J usage is TRBJ2-7; D is uncertain. Between the trimmed V and J ends, which lost 4 bases and 4 bases, there was a span of 9 bases. This CDR3 region has 12 residues. The germline CDR1 and CDR2 sequences are SGDLS and YYNGEE. CDR3: CASSSTMYEQYF. In nucleotides, the CDR3 is TGTGCCAGCAGCTCGACCATGTACGAGCAGTACTTC.

This clone was found a few times. This chain's CDR3 is CASRSQQGDKGYTF. The DNA of the CDR3 is TGTGCCAGCAGGTCCCAACAGGGGGATAAAGGCTACACCTTC. V gene TRBV7-2 combines with J gene TRBJ1-2, with 8 bases matching TRBD1. CDR1 is SGHTA, CDR2 FQGNSA, per germline. V shed 6 bases and J 8 bases; nucleotides not matched to a gene: 11. This CDR3 is built from 14 residues.

V is TRBV7-9 and J is TRBJ2-5; D is undetermined. CDR3 length equals 12 residues. Between the trimmed V and J ends, which lost 3 bases and 5 bases, there was a span of 7 bases. CDR1 and CDR2 from the germline V gene are SEHNR and FQNEAQ (reference sequence). The CDR3 DNA reads TGTGCCAGCAGCTTCGATGGGGAGACCCAGTACTTC. Its protein product is CASSFDGETQYF.

About this clone: Compared with germline, one end of the junction differs, possibly owing to a read error. The V and J genes are TRBV5-1 and TRBJ1-1; tentative D call: TRBD1 (5 bases). This CDR3 region has 12 residues. Germline CDR1 is SGHRS and CDR2 is YFSETQ. CDR3: CASSLAWGGAFF. CDR3 nucleotide sequence: TGTGCCAGCAGCTTGGCCTGGGGCGGCGCTTTCTTT.

The V call is TRBV7-9, the J call TRBJ1-1; D is ambiguous. CDR1 and CDR2 (germline): SEHNR, FQNEAQ (reference sequence). This CDR3 contains 14 residues. V dropped 4 bases and J dropped 5 bases, with 14 bases sitting between them. The CDR3, as DNA: TGTGCCAGCAGCTCGCCCCGGGTGGGAACTGAAGCTTTCTTT. Translated, it gives CASSSPRVGTEAFF.

This chain uses TRBV30 with TRBJ2-3, with TRBD2 matching over 8 bases. Germline-derived CDR1 and CDR2 are GTSNPN and SVGIG (reference sequence). Trimming cost V 0 bases and J 3 bases; bases outside gene matches: 5. CDR3 size: 15 residues. CDR3 sequence: CAWSVPSGLTDTQYF. The CDR3 DNA is TGTGCCTGGAGTGTACCTAGCGGGTTAACAGATACGCAGTATTTT.

This clone has only one observation. This chain joins TRBV7-2 and TRBJ2-3, with D unclear. The length of the CDR3 is 13 residues. Germline loops: CDR1 SGHTA, CDR2 FQGNSA. Between the trimmed V and J ends, which lost 2 bases and 3 bases, there was a span of 6 bases. The CDR3 DNA follows: TGTGCCAGCAGCTTAACGAATACAGATACGCAGTATTTT. Its protein is CASSLTNTDTQYF.